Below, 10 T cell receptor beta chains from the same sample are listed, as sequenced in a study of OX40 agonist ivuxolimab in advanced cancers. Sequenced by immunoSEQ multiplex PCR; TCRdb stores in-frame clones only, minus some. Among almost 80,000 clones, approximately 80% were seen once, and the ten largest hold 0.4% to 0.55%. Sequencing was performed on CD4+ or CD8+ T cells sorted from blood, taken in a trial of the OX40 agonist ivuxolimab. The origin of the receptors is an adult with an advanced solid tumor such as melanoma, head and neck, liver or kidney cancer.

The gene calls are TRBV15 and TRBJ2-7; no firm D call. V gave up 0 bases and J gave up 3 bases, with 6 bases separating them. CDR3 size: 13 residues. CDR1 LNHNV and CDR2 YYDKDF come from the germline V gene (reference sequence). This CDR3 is CATSRDRNYEQYV. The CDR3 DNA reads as TGTGCCACCAGCAGAGACCGGAACTACGAGCAGTACGTC.

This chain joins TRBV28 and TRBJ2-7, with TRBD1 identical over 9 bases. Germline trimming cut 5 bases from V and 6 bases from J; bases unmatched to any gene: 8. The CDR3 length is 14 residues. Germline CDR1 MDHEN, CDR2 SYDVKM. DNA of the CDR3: TGTGCCAGCAGTACTGGACAGGGGTACGTCGAGCAGTACGTC. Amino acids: CASSTGQGYVEQYV.

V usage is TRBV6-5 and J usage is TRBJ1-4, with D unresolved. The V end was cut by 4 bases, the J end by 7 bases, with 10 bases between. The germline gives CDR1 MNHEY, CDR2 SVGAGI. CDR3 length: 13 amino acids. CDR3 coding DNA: TGTGCCAGCAGTTGGGAAGGTCCTGAAAAACTGTTTTTT. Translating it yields CASSWEGPEKLFF.

The CDR3 DNA reads TGTGCCAGCTCACCACGGGGAGGGGAACTCGCCTATGGCTACACCTTC. This gives the protein CASSPRGGELAYGYTF. The chain has TRBV18 and TRBJ1-2; the D gene is possibly TRBD1 (5 bases). This CDR3 contains 16 residues. The V end was cut by 1 base, the J end by 4 bases, with 16 bases between. Per germline, CDR1 KGHSH and CDR2 LQKENI.

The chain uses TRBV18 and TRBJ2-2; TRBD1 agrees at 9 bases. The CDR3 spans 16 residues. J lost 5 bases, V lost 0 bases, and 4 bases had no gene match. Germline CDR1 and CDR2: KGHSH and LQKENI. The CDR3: CASSPPGQGRTGELFF. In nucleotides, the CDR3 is TGTGCCAGCTCACCACCCGGACAGGGGCGGACCGGGGAGCTGTTTTTT.

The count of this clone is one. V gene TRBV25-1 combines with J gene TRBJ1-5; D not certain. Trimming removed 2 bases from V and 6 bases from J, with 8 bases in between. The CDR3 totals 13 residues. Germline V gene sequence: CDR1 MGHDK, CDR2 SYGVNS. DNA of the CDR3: TGTGCCAGCAGTGAAAGCGGAGTTCAGCCCCAGCATTTT. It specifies CASSESGVQPQHF. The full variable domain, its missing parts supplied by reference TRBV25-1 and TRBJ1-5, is EADIYQTPRYLVIGTGKKITLECSQTMGHDKMYWYQQDPGMELHLIHYSYGVNSTEKGDLSSESTVSRIRTEHFPLTLESARPSHTSQYLCASSESGVQPQHFGDGTRLSIL.

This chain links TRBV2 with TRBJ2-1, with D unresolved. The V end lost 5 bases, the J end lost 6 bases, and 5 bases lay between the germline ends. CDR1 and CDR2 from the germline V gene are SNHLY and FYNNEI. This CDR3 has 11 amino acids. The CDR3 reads CASSLINEQFF. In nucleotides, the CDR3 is TGTGCCAGCAGTTTAATCAATGAGCAGTTCTTC. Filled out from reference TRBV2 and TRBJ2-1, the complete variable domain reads EPEVTQTPSHQVTQMGQEVILRCVPISNHLYFYWYRQILGQKVEFLVSFYNNEISEKSEIFDDQFSVERPDGSNFTLKIRSTKLEDSAMYFCASSLINEQFFGPGTRLTVL.

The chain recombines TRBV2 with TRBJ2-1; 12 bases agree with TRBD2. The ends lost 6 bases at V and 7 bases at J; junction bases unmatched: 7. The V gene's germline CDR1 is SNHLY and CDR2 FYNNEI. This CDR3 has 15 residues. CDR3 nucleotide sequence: TGTGCCAGCAGCATGTCTACTAGCGGGGGGAATGAGCAGTTCTTC. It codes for CASSMSTSGGNEQFF.

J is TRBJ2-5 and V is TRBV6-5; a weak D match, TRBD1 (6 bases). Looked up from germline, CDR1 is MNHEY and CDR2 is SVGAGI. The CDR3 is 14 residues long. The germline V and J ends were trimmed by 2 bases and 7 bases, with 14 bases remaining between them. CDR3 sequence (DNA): TGTGCCAGCAGTTACGTGGCAGGGGATGTGACCCAGTACTTC. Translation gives CASSYVAGDVTQYF.

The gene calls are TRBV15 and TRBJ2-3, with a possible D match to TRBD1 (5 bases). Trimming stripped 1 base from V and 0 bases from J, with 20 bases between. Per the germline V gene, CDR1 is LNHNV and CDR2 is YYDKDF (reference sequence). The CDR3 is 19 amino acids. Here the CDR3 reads CATSRVAFGVGASTDTQYF. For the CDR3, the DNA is TGTGCCACCAGCAGAGTGGCGTTTGGGGTTGGGGCGAGCACAGATACGCAGTATTTT.